This T cell receptor beta chain was retrieved from a study of a mutant IDH1 vaccine in newly diagnosed glioma. Study context: Vaccination was launched 4-6 weeks after radiotherapy alone, or with temozolomide cycles. Before enrollment, patients got radiotherapy alone, temozolomide alone, or mostly the combination.

CDR3 length equals 15 residues. V was shortened by 6 bases and J by 0 bases, with 11 bases between the two germline ends. The germline gives CDR1 MNHEY, CDR2 SMNVEV (reference sequence). Time point noted: week 47, end of study. Alongside topical imiquimod, each dose of vaccine comprised 300 ug of mutant IDH1 20-mer peptide. Each patient was administered eight vaccinations, scheduled in weeks 1, 3, 5, 7, 11, 15, 19 and 23. Donor diagnoses consisted of new WHO grade 3 or 4 IDH1-mutant, ATRX-lost astrocytomas. This clone was recorded a few times. The antigen is undetermined. Here immunoSEQ multiplex PCR was the method, and the copy in TCRdb shows in-frame clones only, minus some. The sample comprises about 56,000 clones, around three quarters of which are singletons, and roughly 5.4% rests with the top ten.

The chain links TRBV27 to TRBJ1-4; D unresolved. The sequence was obtained from a man in his fifties with glioma. The source material was PBMCs, sampled from a glioma patient whose treatment included an IDH1 peptide vaccine. The CDR3 DNA follows: TGTGCCAGCAGGGAAACACGAGCAACTAATGAAAAACTGTTTTTT. Residues: CASRETRATNEKLFF.